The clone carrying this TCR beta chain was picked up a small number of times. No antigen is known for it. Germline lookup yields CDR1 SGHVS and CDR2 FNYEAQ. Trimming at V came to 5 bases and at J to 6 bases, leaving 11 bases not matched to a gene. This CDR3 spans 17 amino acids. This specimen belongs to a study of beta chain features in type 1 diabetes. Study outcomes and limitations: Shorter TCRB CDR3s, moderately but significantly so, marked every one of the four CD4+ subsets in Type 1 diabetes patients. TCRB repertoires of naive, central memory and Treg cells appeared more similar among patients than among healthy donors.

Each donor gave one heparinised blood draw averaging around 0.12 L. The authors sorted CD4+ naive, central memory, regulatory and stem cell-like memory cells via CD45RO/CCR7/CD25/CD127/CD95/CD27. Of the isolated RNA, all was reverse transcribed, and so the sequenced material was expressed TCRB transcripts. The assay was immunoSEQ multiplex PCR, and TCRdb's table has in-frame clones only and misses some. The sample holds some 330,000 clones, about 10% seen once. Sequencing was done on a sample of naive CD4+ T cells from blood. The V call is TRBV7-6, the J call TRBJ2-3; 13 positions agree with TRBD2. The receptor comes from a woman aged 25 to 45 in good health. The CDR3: CASSPRTSGSRSDTQYF. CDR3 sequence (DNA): TGTGCCAGCAGCCCCCGGACTAGCGGGAGTAGGAGTGATACGCAGTATTTT.